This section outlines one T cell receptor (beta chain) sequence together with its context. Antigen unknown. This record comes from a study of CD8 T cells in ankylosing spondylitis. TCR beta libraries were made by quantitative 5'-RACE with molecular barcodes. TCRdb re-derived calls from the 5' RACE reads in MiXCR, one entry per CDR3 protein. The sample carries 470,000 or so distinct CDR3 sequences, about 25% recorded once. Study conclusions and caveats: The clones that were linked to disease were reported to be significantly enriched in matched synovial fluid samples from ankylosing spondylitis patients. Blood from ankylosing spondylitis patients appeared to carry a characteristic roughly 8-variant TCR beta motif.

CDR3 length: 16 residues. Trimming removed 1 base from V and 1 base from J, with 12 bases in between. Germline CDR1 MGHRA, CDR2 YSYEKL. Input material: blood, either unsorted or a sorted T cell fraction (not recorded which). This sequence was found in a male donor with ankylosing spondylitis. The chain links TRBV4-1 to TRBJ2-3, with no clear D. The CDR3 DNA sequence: TGCGCCAGCAGCCAAGTTGGAGACTTGCGCACAGATACGCAGTATTTT. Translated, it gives CASSQVGDLRTDTQYF.